This TCR beta chain was sequenced for a study of sequential checkpoint blockade in melanoma (dated by TCRdb to the late 2010s). With regard to the full study: Patients were randomized 1:1 to first-line nivolumab followed by ipilimumab (arm A) or ipilimumab followed by nivolumab (arm B). Both trial sequences were followed by maintenance nivolumab. TCRbeta immunosequencing was performed on DNA from roughly 91 pretreatment melanoma tumor samples. For 20 to 25 patients, matched tumor biopsies were taken both before treatment and at week 13, after single-agent nivolumab (arm A) or ipilimumab (arm B). In around 80% of the matched pre- and post-treatment tumor biopsy pairs, both biopsies came from the same lesion. Paper-wide results and their limitations: The response-prediction model combining TCR metrics and mutation burden needs validation in larger, independent patient cohorts. Tumor T-cell fraction and clonality were found to correlate with PD-L1 staining and CD8+ T-cell counts but not with mutational load. In the nivolumab-first arm (arm A), pretreatment tumor TIL clonality was associated with response (P = .04). Clinical benefit was about 30 times more likely to be achieved by patients whose tumor T-cell fraction and clonality increased by week 13. Within-arm analyses of tumor T-cell fraction were constrained by small sample sizes and reduced statistical power.

A word on this clone: Its antigen is unknown. There are no base qualities to consult, and no much larger clone falls within one base.

Reading from cysteine to phenylalanine, the CDR3 counts 13 amino acids. Only the CDR3 portion is preserved as DNA: 39 bases, with reading frame beginning at the first base. As encoded in the germline V gene, CDR1 is MNHGY while CDR2 is SAAAGT. V is reduced by 2 bases and J by 8 bases, leaving a spacing of 9 bases between them. The immunoSEQ Assay was used to immunosequence TCRbeta CDR3 regions from genomic DNA. Before high-throughput sequencing, genomic DNA was amplified using bias-controlled multiplex PCR. The authors' pipeline ran thus. To quantify the absolute abundance of each unique TCRbeta CDR3 region, the sequences were collapsed and filtered. Clonality was defined as 1 minus Pielou's evenness and was calculated using productive rearrangements only. Tumor T-cell fraction was calculated by normalizing TCRbeta template counts to the amount of usable DNA, which was estimated from several housekeeping genes. Clones with significantly greater frequencies in on-treatment versus baseline samples were identified using a previously published method. In its TCRdb copy, this immuneACCESS table keeps in-frame sequences only and misses some clones. Where compared with another copy, unresolved V genes explain less than half of these, and the others have no known cause. V and J calls and clone size come straight from that table; D and trimming were deduced from the DNA. Within this sample are 3,500 to 5,000 clones, with about 22% of them counted one time only. Clones ranked in the top ten supply roughly 3.9% of the sample.

The sample's treatment or condition label, decoded: randomized to nivolumab then ipilimumab (arm A) or the reverse (arm B). None of the patients in the trial had previously been given DNA-damaging chemotherapy. The samples were obtained from melanoma patients enrolled in CheckMate 064, an open-label, randomized phase II trial testing sequential checkpoint blockade. Genomic DNA from formalin-fixed paraffin-embedded (FFPE) tissue samples served as the input for tumor TCR sequencing. The clonotype comes from a human donor with melanoma. The V gene is TRBV6-8 and the J gene is TRBJ2-2; the D call could be TRBD1 or TRBD2, with each sharing 6 bases. The material sequenced was tumor tissue (inferred from file names), taken from a patient given nivolumab and ipilimumab in sequence. The CDR3 protein: CASSYRGRGELFF. The nucleotide sequence reads TGTGCCAGCAGTTACAGGGGGAGGGGGGAGCTGTTTTTT.